Below, 28 T cell receptor beta chains from the same sample are listed, as sequenced in a study of neurological immune-mediated disorders. Via MiXCR, TCRdb re-called the 5' RACE reads, giving one row per CDR3 protein. The data hold 75,000 to 95,000 distinct CDR3 sequences, with over 15% observed a single time. The sequencing input was PBMCs. The receptors derive from a middle-aged woman in good health.

This clonotype has a count of ten or more. The chain recombines TRBV20-1 with TRBJ2-1, with 7 bases lining up with TRBD2. Germline V lookup: CDR1 DFQATT, CDR2 SNEGSKA (reference sequence). J gave up 8 bases and V 7 bases, and 17 bases lay outside the gene matches. The CDR3 spans 15 residues. CDR3 DNA sequence: TGCAGTGTCAAGCGGGACGGGCGAATGAACGATGAGCAGTTCTTC. Residues: CSVKRDGRMNDEQFF.

There are many counts of this clonotype. The rearrangement joins TRBV6-2 or TRBV6-3 to TRBJ1-5; the D is unclear. Germline V lookup: CDR1 MNHEY, CDR2 SVGEGT. There are 16 residues in the CDR3. With 5 bases removed from V and 5 bases from J, the gap between germline ends came to 19 bases. CDR3 nucleotide sequence: TGTGCCAGCAGTCTCGCACAAACCCGGCCATATCAGCCCCAGCATTTT. This gives the protein CASSLAQTRPYQPQHF.

This clonotype was detected ten times or more. J is TRBJ1-5 and V is TRBV6-2 or TRBV6-3; TRBD1 might be the D (5 bases). V was pared by 0 bases and J by 7 bases, with 19 bases between. Germline values: CDR1 MNHEY, CDR2 SVGEGT. CDR3 size: 17 residues. CDR3 in DNA: TGTGCCAGCAGTTACTCGCCGCTCAGGAGGGGAGGACAGCCCCAGCATTTT. It codes for CASSYSPLRRGGQPQHF.

This clonotype was picked up many times. V gene TRBV5-1 combines with J gene TRBJ1-1, with D possibly TRBD1 on 6 matching bases. Germline CDR1 reads SGHRS; CDR2 reads YFSETQ. Trimming stripped 4 bases from V and 1 base from J, with 11 bases between. The CDR3 sequence is 14 residues long. The CDR3 loop reads CASSPWTANTEAFF. The CDR3 DNA reads TGCGCCAGCAGCCCCTGGACAGCGAACACTGAAGCTTTCTTT.

With regard to this clonotype: With a much larger clone just one base away, this may be a read error. The DNA of the CDR3 is TGTGCCAGAAGCCCCGGACTAGCAGAAGGAGAGACCCAGTACTTC. It yields the protein CARSPGLAEGETQYF. This chain links TRBV7-3 with TRBJ2-5; 8 positions agree with TRBD2. Germline-derived CDR1 and CDR2 are SGHTA and FQGTGA. V trimming: 9 bases; J trimming: 4 bases; junction bases outside the gene matches: 13. The CDR3 contains 15 residues.

In its sample, this clonotype was seen a few times. This sequence joins TRBV9 and TRBJ2-1, with D possibly called TRBD1 or TRBD2 (5 bases each). V was cut by 3 bases and J by 8 bases, with 18 bases left in between. The CDR3 covers 15 residues. Germline loops: CDR1 SGDLS, CDR2 YYNGEE. In nucleotides, the CDR3 is TGTGCCAGCAGCGGGAGGACACCTCGGTGGGATGAGCAGTTCTTC. It translates to CASSGRTPRWDEQFF. The entire variable domain, with the rest obtained from reference TRBV9 and TRBJ2-1, is as follows: DSGVTQTPKHLITATGQRVTLRCSPRSGDLSVYWYQQSLDQGLQFLIQYYNGEERAKGNILERFSAQQFPDLHSELNLSSLELGDSALYFCASSGRTPRWDEQFFGPGTRLTVL.

Many counts were recorded for this clonotype. The chain recombines TRBV5-1 with TRBJ1-6; 7 bases line up with TRBD1. Germline V gene sequence: CDR1 SGHRS, CDR2 YFSETQ. V lost 6 bases, J lost 7 bases, and 10 bases stayed unmatched. The CDR3 has 15 residues. The CDR3 sequence is CASTLTGSGNSPLHF. The CDR3 DNA is TGCGCCAGCACTTTGACAGGGTCCGGCAATTCACCCCTCCACTTT.

This clonotype has a handful of counts. The rearrangement joins TRBV7-2 to TRBJ2-3; the match to TRBD2 covers 9 bases. The germline gives CDR1 SGHTA, CDR2 FQGNSA. J lost 5 bases, V lost 5 bases, and 14 bases had no gene match. This CDR3 is 17 amino acids long. The CDR3 here is CASSQGLAGGRRDTQYF. The CDR3 DNA reads TGTGCCAGCAGCCAGGGGCTGGCGGGGGGGCGGAGAGATACGCAGTATTTT.

Ten or more counts support this clonotype. The chain's CDR3 is CASSPSPTGTTGGAKNIQYF. The CDR3 nucleotides read TGTGCCAGCTCACCATCACCGACCGGGACGACGGGAGGGGCCAAAAACATTCAGTACTTC. The V gene is TRBV18, the J gene TRBJ2-4; TRBD2 aligns across 8 bases. The CDR3 totals 20 residues. Germline V gene lookup returns CDR1 KGHSH and CDR2 LQKENI. V lost 2 bases, J lost 1 base, and 16 bases stayed unmatched. The complete variable domain, with remaining parts taken from reference TRBV18 and TRBJ2-4, reads NAGVMQNPRHLVRRRGQEARLRCSPMKGHSHVYWYRQLPEEGLKFMVYLQKENIIDESGMPKERFSAEFPKEGPSILRIQQVVRGDSAAYFCASSPSPTGTTGGAKNIQYFGAGTRLSVL.

This clonotype has a count of ten or more. CDR3 region: CASSLGEPGDHTIYF. The CDR3 DNA reads as TGCGCCAGCAGCTTGGGGGAACCGGGAGACCACACCATATATTTT. The chain is built from TRBV5-1 and TRBJ1-3; D unclear. The CDR3 runs to 15 residues. V was shortened by 0 bases and J by 8 bases, with 15 bases between the two germline ends. Per germline, CDR1 SGHRS and CDR2 YFSETQ.

In the case of this clonotype: One junction end does not reproduce the germline sequence, and a read error may be involved. The gene calls are TRBV6-5 and TRBJ1-1; maybe TRBD1 (6 bases). The CDR3 runs 14 residues. The germline gives CDR1 MNHEY, CDR2 SVGAGI. CDR3 sequence (DNA): TGTGCCAGCAGTTACTCAATAGGGACAATTGAAGCGTTCTTT. This gives the protein CASSYSIGTIEAFF.

This chain links TRBV3-1 with TRBJ2-7; D tentatively reads TRBD1 or TRBD2 (7 bases each). Per germline, CDR1 LGHDT and CDR2 YNNKEL (reference sequence). CDR3 size: 13 residues. The V gene lost 3 bases and the J gene lost 6 bases, with 12 bases spanning the gap. This CDR3 is CASSHSRGGEQYV. The CDR3 region has the DNA TGTGCCAGCAGCCATAGCAGGGGGGGCGAGCAGTACGTC.

This clonotype was found many times. The J gene is TRBJ2-1, the V gene TRBV20-1; 10 bases match TRBD2. This CDR3 comprises 14 residues. With 3 bases clipped from V and 4 bases from J, the junction kept 3 bases outside the gene matches. Germline assignment: CDR1 DFQATT and CDR2 SNEGSKA (reference sequence). CDR3 bases: TGCAGTGCTAGTGGGACTAGCGTTTACAATGAGCAGTTCTTC. Protein product: CSASGTSVYNEQFF.

In its sample, this clonotype was seen many times. This sequence joins TRBV20-1 and TRBJ2-7, with 7 bases identical to TRBD1. Losses at the gene ends were 5 bases for V and 3 bases for J; bases not matched to a gene: 1. CDR3 length: 11 amino acids. Looked up from germline, CDR1 is DFQATT and CDR2 is SNEGSKA (reference sequence). The CDR3 DNA sequence: TGCAGTGCTGGGGACAGCTACGAGCAGTACTTC. Residues: CSAGDSYEQYF.

This clonotype was recorded at least ten times. The gene calls are TRBV6-1 and TRBJ1-1, with D possibly TRBD1 on 5 matching bases. The V gene's germline CDR1 is MNHNS and CDR2 SASEGT. V gave up 0 bases and J gave up 5 bases, with 10 bases separating them. The CDR3 sequence is 14 residues long. The CDR3 protein is CASSEARGWTEAFF. Written as DNA, the CDR3 is TGTGCCAGCAGTGAAGCGAGGGGTTGGACTGAAGCTTTCTTT.

This clonotype was seen many times. V usage is TRBV7-9 and J usage is TRBJ2-5; a possible D gene is TRBD2 (6 bases). CDR1 and CDR2 from the germline V gene are SEHNR and FQNEAQ (reference sequence). The V and J ends lost 5 bases and 2 bases respectively, with 18 bases between them. The CDR3 covers 16 residues. The CDR3: CASSPSRGPRQETQYF. The CDR3 DNA is TGTGCCAGCAGCCCATCGCGGGGCCCGCGGCAAGAGACCCAGTACTTC.

This clonotype was recorded many times. The rearrangement joins TRBV20-1 to TRBJ2-2; 7 bases match TRBD1. The CDR3 has 16 amino acids. The V gene's germline CDR1 is DFQATT and CDR2 SNEGSKA (reference sequence). With V trimmed by 0 bases and J by 5 bases, 9 bases remained unmatched. CDR3 coding DNA: TGCAGTGCTAGAGATCCGGCAGGGGGTGGGACCGGGGAGCTGTTTTTT. It translates to CSARDPAGGGTGELFF.

This clonotype is a singleton in its sample. The chain has TRBV4-2 and TRBJ2-3, with TRBD2 matching 10 bases. This CDR3 has 16 residues. Germline CDR1 and CDR2: LGHNA and YNFKEQ. J lost 4 bases, V lost 4 bases, and 8 bases had no gene match. Here the CDR3 reads CASSPPLAGEADTQYF. DNA for the CDR3: TGTGCCAGCAGCCCCCCCCTAGCGGGGGAGGCAGATACGCAGTATTTT.

This clonotype came up many times. The V call is TRBV25-1, the J call TRBJ1-6; D call uncertain. The CDR3 spans 19 residues. V dropped 0 bases and J dropped 5 bases, with 20 bases sitting between them. CDR1 is MGHDK and CDR2 is SYGVNS in the germline V gene. CDR3 DNA: TGTGCCAGCAGTGAATACGGGGTTGCCGGGAGAAACAATAATTCACCCCTCCACTTT. It yields the protein CASSEYGVAGRNNNSPLHF.

As regards this clonotype: This could be a read error, since a much larger clone is one nucleotide away. CDR3 coding DNA: TGTGTCAGCAGCCCAGCTAGCGGGGGGGCCGCAGATACGCAGTATTTT. This encodes CVSSPASGGAADTQYF. The chain uses TRBV5-6 and TRBJ2-3, with 12 bases aligning to TRBD2. The CDR3 is 16 amino acids. Germline V CDR1 and CDR2: SGHDT, YYEEEE.

This clonotype was seen ten or more times. The V call is TRBV6-2 or TRBV6-3, the J call TRBJ1-5, with D perhaps matching TRBD1 (6 bases). Trimming removed 10 bases at V and 9 bases at J, with 28 bases between. This CDR3 is 16 amino acids long. From germline, CDR1 is MNHEY and CDR2 SVGEGT. CDR3 region: CAIASTGIGGGRPQHF. The CDR3 DNA sequence: TGTGCCATCGCCTCAACAGGGATTGGGGGTGGCCGGCCCCAGCATTTT.

This clonotype was seen ten or more times. The rearrangement uses TRBV28 and TRBJ1-5, with D maybe TRBD1 (5 bases). With 6 bases removed from V and 4 bases from J, the gap between germline ends came to 13 bases. The CDR3 loop spans 14 amino acids. Per germline, CDR1 MDHEN and CDR2 SYDVKM. The CDR3 loop is CASRGWDGNQPQHF. Here the CDR3 DNA reads TGTGCCAGCAGGGGATGGGACGGGAATCAGCCCCAGCATTTT.

This clonotype was seen repeatedly, ten times or more. The chain employs TRBV20-1 and TRBJ2-1; a possible D gene is TRBD1 (6 bases). Looked up from germline, CDR1 is DFQATT and CDR2 is SNEGSKA (reference sequence). The length of the CDR3 is 13 residues. Deletions cut 6 bases from V and 8 bases from J, with 17 bases between. The CDR3 sequence is CSARTASIDEQFF. CDR3 DNA sequence: TGCAGTGCCAGGACAGCGTCCATCGATGAGCAGTTCTTC.

This clonotype has ten or more counts. The chain joins TRBV7-3 to TRBJ2-1; D not certain. The CDR3 extends over 14 amino acids. CDR1 is SGHTA and CDR2 is FQGTGA in the germline V gene. The V and J ends lost 0 bases and 5 bases respectively, with 8 bases between them. CDR3 nucleotides: TGTGCCAGCAGCTTAACGGCTAGTCACAATGAGCAGTTCTTC. Its protein is CASSLTASHNEQFF.

The sample holds many counts of this clonotype. The genes are TRBV4-1 and TRBJ2-2; D is perhaps TRBD2 (5 bases). V lost 4 bases and J lost 3, with 12 bases in between. Germline V gives CDR1 MGHRA, CDR2 YSYEKL. The CDR3 covers 15 residues. CDR3 DNA sequence: TGCGCCAGCAGCCCTAAGGACTGGGACACCGGGGAGCTGTTTTTT. Translated, it gives CASSPKDWDTGELFF.

This clonotype was seen ten or more times. This rearrangement joins TRBV7-8 to TRBJ1-5; 7 bases are shared with TRBD1. The CDR3 runs 17 residues. Per germline, CDR1 SGHVS and CDR2 FQNEAQ. The V gene end was trimmed by 2 bases and the J gene end by 3 bases; junction bases not matched to a gene: 10. The DNA for the CDR3 is TGTGCCAGCAGCTTATCTGGCCCGGGACAGCACAATCAGCCCCAGCATTTT. It is translated as CASSLSGPGQHNQPQHF.

A few counts support this clonotype. Possible read error: a much larger clone is one base away. The chain is built from TRBV2 and TRBJ2-3; the D is unclear. CDR1 is SNHLY, CDR2 FYNNEI, per germline. This CDR3 region has 14 residues. The V and J ends lost 6 bases and 4 bases respectively, with 14 bases between them. CDR3 amino acids: CASSPVQPADTQYF. CDR3 in DNA: TGTGCCAGCAGCCCCGTACAGCCCGCAGATACGCAGTATTTT. Drawing the rest from reference TRBV2 and TRBJ2-3, the complete variable domain is EPEVTQTPSHQVTQMGQEVILRCVPISNHLYFYWYRQILGQKVEFLVSFYNNEISEKSEIFDDQFSVERPDGSNFTLKIRSTKLEDSAMYFCASSPVQPADTQYFGPGTRLTVL.

This clonotype appeared many times. The V and J genes are TRBV20-1 and TRBJ1-5; a possible D gene is TRBD1 (5 bases). This CDR3 spans 15 amino acids. Germline V gene lookup returns CDR1 DFQATT and CDR2 SNEGSKA (reference sequence). V lost 0 bases and J 3 bases, leaving 12 bases between the germline ends. The CDR3 DNA follows: TGCAGTGCTAGAGATCTCCGGGACCTCAATCAGCCCCAGCATTTT. Translation gives CSARDLRDLNQPQHF.